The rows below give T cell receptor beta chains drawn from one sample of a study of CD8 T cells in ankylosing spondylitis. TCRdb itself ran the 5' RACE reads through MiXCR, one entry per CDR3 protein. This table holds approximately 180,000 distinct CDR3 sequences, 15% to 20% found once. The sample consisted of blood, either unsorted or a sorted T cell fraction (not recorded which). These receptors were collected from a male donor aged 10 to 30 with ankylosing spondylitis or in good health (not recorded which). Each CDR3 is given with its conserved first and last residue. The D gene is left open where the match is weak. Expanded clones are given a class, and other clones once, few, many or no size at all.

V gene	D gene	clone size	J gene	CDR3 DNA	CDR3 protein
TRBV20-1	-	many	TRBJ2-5	TGCAGTGTCGTACAGACTAGTACGCTTGAGACCCAGTACTTC	CSVVQTSTLETQYF
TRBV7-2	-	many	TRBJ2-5	TGTGCCAGCAGCCCACTCGTGGCAGTTGGGTCCCAGTACTTC	CASSPLVAVGSQYF
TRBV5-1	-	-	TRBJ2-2	TGCGCCAGCAGCTTGGTTCCGGGGGCGATTACGTCCGGGGAGCTGTTTTTT	CASSLVPGAITSGELFF
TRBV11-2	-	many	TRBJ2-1	TGTGCCAGCAGCTTCGGGACGGGCTCCTACAATGAGCAGTTCTTC	CASSFGTGSYNEQFF
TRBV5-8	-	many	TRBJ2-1	TGTGCCAGCAGCCCGGGGCTTAGGAGGGACAATGAGCAGTTCTTC	CASSPGLRRDNEQFF
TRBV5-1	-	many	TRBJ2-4	TGCGCCAGCAGCTTTAGGGGGGCGAGCATTCAGTACTTC	CASSFRGASIQYF
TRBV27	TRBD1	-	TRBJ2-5	TGTGCCAGCAGTTTCGCAGGGGGCGTCGAGACCCAGTACTTC	CASSFAGGVETQYF
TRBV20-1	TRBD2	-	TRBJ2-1	TGCAGTGCTAGTGGGGCCCCGAGCGGGAACAATGAGCAGTTCTTC	CSASGAPSGNNEQFF
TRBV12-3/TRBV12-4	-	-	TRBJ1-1	TGTGCCAGCAGTTCCCGGGACGGGAGAAACACTGAAGCTTTCTTT	CASSSRDGRNTEAFF
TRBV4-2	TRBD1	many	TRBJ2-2	TGTGCCAGCAGCCCAACGGGACAGGGACCGGGGGAGCTGTTTTTT	CASSPTGQGPGELFF
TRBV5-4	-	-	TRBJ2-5	TGTGCCAGCAGCTTGTCCGGATCAGAGACCCAGTACTTC	CASSLSGSETQYF
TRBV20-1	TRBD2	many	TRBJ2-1	TGCAGTACGACCCGTAGCGGGAGCTTCTACAATGAGCAGTTCTTC	CSTTRSGSFYNEQFF
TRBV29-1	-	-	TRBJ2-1	TGCAGCGTTGAGGGGACTTACAATGAGCAGTTCTTC	CSVEGTYNEQFF
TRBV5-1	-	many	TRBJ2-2	TGCGCCAGCAGCTCCGAACGGTCCGGGACCGGGGAGCTGTTTTTT	CASSSERSGTGELFF
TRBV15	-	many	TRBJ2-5	TGTGCCACCAGCATGGGGGGACAAGAGACCCAGTACTTC	CATSMGGQETQYF
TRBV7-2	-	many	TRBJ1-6	TGTGCCAGCAGCTTAGCCGGGGGGCAGGGGTTTTCACCCCTCCACTTT	CASSLAGGQGFSPLHF
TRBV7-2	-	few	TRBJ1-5	TGTGCCAGCAGCTTAGGCCGGGCCCCCGGTCAGCCCCAGCATTTT	CASSLGRAPGQPQHF
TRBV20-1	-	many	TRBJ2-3	TGCAGTGCTAGTCGGCGGAGCCGCACAGATACGCAGTATTTT	CSASRRSRTDTQYF
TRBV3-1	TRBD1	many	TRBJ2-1	TGTGCCAGCAGCCAACTTCGCGACAGGGCTCAGTTCTTC	CASSQLRDRAQFF
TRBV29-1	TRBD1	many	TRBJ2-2	TGCAGCGCTGACAGGGACACCGGGGAGCTGTTTTTT	CSADRDTGELFF
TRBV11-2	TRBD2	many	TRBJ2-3	TGTGCCAGCAGCTCCACCCCGGGACTAGCCTCAGATACGCAGTATTTT	CASSSTPGLASDTQYF
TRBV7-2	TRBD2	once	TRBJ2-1	TGTGCCAGCAGAGGGACGGCTAGCGGGAGTTTTCGCTACAATGAGCAGTTCTTC	CASRGTASGSFRYNEQFF
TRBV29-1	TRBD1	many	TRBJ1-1	TGCAGCGTGGGGACAGGGACGGCGAACACTGAAGCTTTCTTT	CSVGTGTANTEAFF
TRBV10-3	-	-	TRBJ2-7	TGTGCCATCAGTGAGGACAGCTACGAGCAGTACTTC	CAISEDSYEQYF
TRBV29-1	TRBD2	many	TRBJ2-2	TGCAGCGTTGAGGGGGAGGGCACCGGGGAGCTGTTTTTT	CSVEGEGTGELFF
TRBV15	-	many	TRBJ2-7	TGTGCCACCAGCAGAGTCTTAAGTAGCTACGAGCAGTACTTC	CATSRVLSSYEQYF